Listed below are T cell receptor beta chains from one sample, sequenced in a study of blood T cells in healthy people across ages. One entry per CDR3 protein results from TCRdb running MiXCR on the 5' RACE reads. The table shows hundreds of thousands of distinct CDR3 sequences, with 25% occurring only once. These same records also appear under a second study, on T cells of mothers and their children.

Sequences were obtained from blood. Receptor source: a boy younger than 18 in good health. Each CDR3 is given with its conserved first and last residue. D genes are given only for firm matches. Clone size is given for some rows only: seen once, a few or many times, or a class if the clone is expanded.

D: .
V: TRBV7-9
size: .
J: TRBJ2-7
CDR3: CASSLDVGDEQYF
DNA: TGTGCCAGCAGCTTAGACGTAGGAGACGAGCAGTACTTC

D: TRBD2
V: TRBV6-5
size: few
J: TRBJ2-7
CDR3: CASSSFRRETYEQYF
DNA: TGTGCCAGCAGTTCTTTCCGGCGGGAGACCTACGAGCAGTACTTC

D: .
V: TRBV10-3
size: .
J: TRBJ2-3
CDR3: CAITGGTDTQYF
DNA: TGTGCCATTACGGGGGGCACAGATACGCAGTATTTT

D: .
V: TRBV7-2
size: few
J: TRBJ2-7
CDR3: CASSARADSARSRIYEQYF
DNA: TGTGCCAGCAGCGCCAGGGCGGATTCCGCCCGCTCTAGGATATACGAGCAGTACTTC

D: TRBD1
V: TRBV12-3/TRBV12-4
size: .
J: TRBJ1-2
CDR3: CASSLAPRLDRTTNYGYTF
DNA: TGTGCCAGCAGTTTAGCGCCTCGGTTGGACAGGACCACTAACTATGGCTACACCTTC

D: .
V: TRBV5-5
size: .
J: TRBJ2-7
CDR3: CASTVGEGTGSYEQYF
DNA: TGTGCCAGCACCGTGGGGGAGGGGACAGGCTCCTACGAGCAGTACTTC

D: .
V: TRBV6-2/TRBV6-3
size: .
J: TRBJ2-5
CDR3: CASRRAVQETQYF
DNA: TGTGCCAGCAGAAGGGCCGTACAAGAGACCCAGTACTTC

D: .
V: TRBV29-1
size: .
J: TRBJ1-2
CDR3: CSVEDQRGANYGYTF
DNA: TGCAGCGTTGAAGATCAGAGGGGGGCTAACTATGGCTACACCTTC

D: .
V: TRBV20-1
size: .
J: TRBJ2-1
CDR3: CSAKPIADTYNEQFF
DNA: TGCAGTGCTAAGCCTATAGCGGATACCTACAATGAGCAGTTCTTC

D: .
V: TRBV7-7
size: .
J: TRBJ2-1
CDR3: CASSPAPWYNEQFF
DNA: TGTGCTAGCAGCCCCGCACCGTGGTACAATGAGCAGTTCTTC

D: TRBD2
V: TRBV4-2
size: few
J: TRBJ2-5
CDR3: CASSQDGAATSGSFWQETQYF
DNA: TGTGCCAGCAGCCAGGATGGCGCGGCGACTAGCGGGAGCTTTTGGCAAGAGACCCAGTACTTC

D: TRBD1
V: TRBV2
size: .
J: TRBJ1-2
CDR3: CASSSGGFEPGTEGYTF
DNA: TGTGCCAGCAGTAGTGGTGGCTTCGAACCCGGGACAGAAGGCTACACCTTC

D: TRBD1
V: TRBV7-6
size: few
J: TRBJ2-4
CDR3: CAVGTDVIQYF
DNA: TGTGCCGTCGGGACAGATGTCATTCAGTACTTC